This T cell receptor (beta chain) was recorded in a study of graft-versus-host responses after intestinal transplantation. Only in-frame clones appear in the TCRdb table, and some are missing; sequencing was by immunoSEQ multiplex PCR. The data contain approximately 100,000 clones, around 88% of them singletons. The clonotype was recovered from a human patient who received an intestinal transplant, so some T cells may come from the graft donor. The sample here was PBMCs, taken 255 days after intestinal transplant.

DNA for the CDR3: TGCAGCGTTGGAAATTTAGGCGGACCTGGTTACGAGCAGTACTTC. Residues: CSVGNLGGPGYEQYF. The chain uses TRBV29-1 and TRBJ2-7, with D uncertain. The CDR3 sequence is 15 residues long. Trimming stripped 4 bases from V and 4 bases from J, with 20 bases between. CDR1 SQVTM and CDR2 ANQGSEA come from the germline V gene.